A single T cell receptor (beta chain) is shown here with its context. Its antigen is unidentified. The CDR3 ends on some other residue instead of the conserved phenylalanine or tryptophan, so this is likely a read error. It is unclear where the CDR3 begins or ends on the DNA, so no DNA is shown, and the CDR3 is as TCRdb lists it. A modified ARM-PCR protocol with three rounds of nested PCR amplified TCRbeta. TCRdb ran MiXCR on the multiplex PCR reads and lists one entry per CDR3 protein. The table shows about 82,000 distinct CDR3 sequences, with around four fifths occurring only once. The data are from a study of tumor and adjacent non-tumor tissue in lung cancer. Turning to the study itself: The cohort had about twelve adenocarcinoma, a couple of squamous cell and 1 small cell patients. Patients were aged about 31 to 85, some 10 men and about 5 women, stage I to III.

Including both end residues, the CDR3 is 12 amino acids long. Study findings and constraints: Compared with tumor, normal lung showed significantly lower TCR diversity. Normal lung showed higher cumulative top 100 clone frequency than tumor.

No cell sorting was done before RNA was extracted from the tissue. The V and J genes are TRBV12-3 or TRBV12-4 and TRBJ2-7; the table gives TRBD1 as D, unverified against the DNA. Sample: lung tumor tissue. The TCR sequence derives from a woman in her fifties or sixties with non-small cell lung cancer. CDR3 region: CASSSGTARQNS.